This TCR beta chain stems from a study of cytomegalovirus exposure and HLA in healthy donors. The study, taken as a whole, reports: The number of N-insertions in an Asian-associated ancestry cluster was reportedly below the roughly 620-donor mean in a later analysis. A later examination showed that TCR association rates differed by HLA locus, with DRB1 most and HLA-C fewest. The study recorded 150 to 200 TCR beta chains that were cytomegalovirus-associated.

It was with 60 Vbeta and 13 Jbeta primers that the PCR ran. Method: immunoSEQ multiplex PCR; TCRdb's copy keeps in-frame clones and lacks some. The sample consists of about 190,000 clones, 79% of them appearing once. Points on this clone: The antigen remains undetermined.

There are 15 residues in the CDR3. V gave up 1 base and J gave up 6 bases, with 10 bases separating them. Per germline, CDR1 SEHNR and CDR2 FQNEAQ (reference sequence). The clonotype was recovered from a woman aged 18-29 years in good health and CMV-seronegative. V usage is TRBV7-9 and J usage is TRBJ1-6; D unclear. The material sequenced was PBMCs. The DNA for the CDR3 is TGTGCCAGCAGCTTAGGGGAAACTAGTAATTCACCCCTCCACTTT. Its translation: CASSLGETSNSPLHF.